Below, 4 T cell receptor beta chains from the same sample are listed, as sequenced in a study of cytomegalovirus exposure and HLA in healthy donors. 13 Jbeta primers and 60 Vbeta primers were used for the PCR. Measured with immunoSEQ multiplex PCR; TCRdb has only the in-frame clones, and not every one. The data show 190,000 or so clones, about 80% seen once. The sample consisted of PBMCs. Receptors originate from a boy aged 5-17 years in good health and CMV-seronegative.

The chain recombines TRBV7-8 with TRBJ1-5; D unclear. Trimming cost V 5 bases and J 2 bases, with 13 bases left between them. The CDR3 spans 15 residues. Germline-derived CDR1 and CDR2 are SGHVS and FQNEAQ. CDR3 region: CASSLGDPGNQPQHF. DNA of the CDR3: TGTGCCAGCAGCCTAGGTGATCCGGGCAATCAGCCCCAGCATTTT.

The chain links TRBV4-2 to TRBJ1-2, with 9 bases matching TRBD1. The J segment lost 8 bases and the V segment lost 3 bases, leaving 13 bases of the junction unmatched. This CDR3 spans 16 amino acids. CDR1 is LGHNA, CDR2 YNFKEQ, per germline. The CDR3 DNA is TGTGCCAGCAGCCAGATAGGTTCCGGACAGGGGCACGGCTACACCTTC. Encoded protein: CASSQIGSGQGHGYTF.

Judged by abundance, this clone is medium-sized. The J gene is TRBJ2-2, the V gene TRBV4-3; 7 nucleotides line up with TRBD1. The length of the CDR3 is 14 residues. V was clipped by 4 bases and J by 6 bases; unmatched bases: 5. CDR1 is LGHNA and CDR2 is YSLEER in the germline V gene. The CDR3 DNA follows: TGCGCCAGCAGCCTTCGACAGGGTTCCGGGGAGCTGTTTTTT. This codes for CASSLRQGSGELFF.

V is TRBV19 and J is TRBJ2-3, with D uncertain. Trimming left V 10 bases short and J 2 bases short, with 16 bases between. Per germline, CDR1 LNHDA and CDR2 SQIVND (reference sequence). This CDR3 is built from 14 residues. The CDR3 here is CATIDTEYTDTQYF. Here the CDR3 DNA reads TGTGCCACTATTGACACGGAATACACAGATACGCAGTATTTT.